Each of the 20 T cell receptor beta chains below was sequenced from the same sample in a study of untreated major depressive disorder. The method was immunoSEQ multiplex PCR; TCRdb's version includes in-frame clones alone and lacks a portion of them. The sample yields about 25,000 clones, about 90% seen once. These receptors are not linked to any known antigen. Notes on the study in general: CD4+ T cells from depressed patients used TRBV05-01 (Vbeta 5.1) more often than controls.

Sequenced material: CD4+ T cells from PBMCs. These receptors all come from a young woman with major depressive disorder.

The CDR3 bases are TGTGCCAGCAGTTTATTTGGCGGGAGGTTGCCAGATACGCAGTATTTT. Protein: CASSLFGGRLPDTQYF. The chain has TRBV28 and TRBJ2-3; 8 bases map to TRBD2. With 1 base clipped from V and 4 bases from J, the junction kept 7 bases outside the gene matches. Looked up from germline, CDR1 is MDHEN and CDR2 is SYDVKM. The CDR3 length is 16 residues.

J is TRBJ1-2 and V is TRBV5-1; the D gene is possibly TRBD1 (5 bases). Trimming left V 4 bases short and J 4 bases short, with 20 bases between. CDR1 SGHRS and CDR2 YFSETQ come from the germline V gene. The CDR3 covers 16 residues. In nucleotides, the CDR3 is TGCGCCAGCAGCCTGGGGGGGACTACAGGAAGCTATGGCTACACCTTC. Translated, it gives CASSLGGTTGSYGYTF.

The chain is built from TRBV4-1 and TRBJ1-1; TRBD1 might be the D (5 bases). V lost 6 bases and J 10 bases, leaving 18 bases between the germline ends. Germline-derived CDR1 and CDR2 are MGHRA and YSYEKL. The CDR3 covers 13 residues. CDR3 amino acids: CASSPQGDSSAFF. CDR3 sequence (DNA): TGCGCCAGCAGTCCCCAGGGAGACAGCTCAGCTTTCTTT.

The V call is TRBV19, the J call TRBJ1-5; no clear D. Trimming shortened V by 6 bases and J by 2 bases, and 17 bases separated the two germline ends. The CDR3 is made up of 16 amino acids. Germline V gives CDR1 LNHDA, CDR2 SQIVND (reference sequence). The CDR3 DNA reads TGTGCCAGTAGATCATCCCGGGTAAGGGGCAATCAGCCCCAGCATTTT. Its translation: CASRSSRVRGNQPQHF.

This clone has just one count. This chain connects TRBV6-5 to TRBJ2-7, with D perhaps assigned TRBD1 or TRBD2 (5 bases each). Germline lookup yields CDR1 MNHEY and CDR2 SVGAGI. V lost 6 bases to trimming and J lost 3 bases, with 12 bases between them. The CDR3 totals 13 residues. This CDR3 reads CASRMGRVYEQYF. In DNA form, the CDR3 reads TGTGCCAGCAGAATGGGACGGGTCTACGAGCAGTACTTC.

V is TRBV6-4 and J is TRBJ2-2, with 9 nucleotides matching TRBD2. CDR3 length: 17 amino acids. In germline, CDR1 is MRHNA, CDR2 SNTAGT. Trimming cost V 5 bases and J 5 bases; bases outside gene matches: 12. DNA for the CDR3: TGTGCCAGCAGTCGGACTAGCGCGGGGGGCTCGACCGGGGAGCTGTTTTTT. Its protein product is CASSRTSAGGSTGELFF.

This clone has a single count. This chain connects TRBV28 to TRBJ1-2, with no clear D. The CDR3 extends over 11 amino acids. V shed 8 bases and J shed 2 bases, with 6 bases lying between them. Germline loops: CDR1 MDHEN, CDR2 SYDVKM. For the CDR3, the DNA is TGTGCCAGCTCACTCAACTATGGCTACACCTTC. Amino acids: CASSLNYGYTF.

The chain combines TRBV9 with TRBJ1-4; no clear D gene. Germline lookup yields CDR1 SGDLS and CDR2 YYNGEE. Trimming took off 3 bases at V and 7 bases at J, with 13 bases between the two ends. The CDR3 sequence is 14 residues long. CDR3 in amino acids: CASSAGLPGEKLFF. The CDR3 nucleotides are TGTGCCAGCAGCGCGGGCCTCCCGGGTGAAAAACTGTTTTTT.

The DNA of the CDR3 is TGTGCCAGCAGCATTTCCGGGACTAAGACCACAGATACGCAGTATTTT. It codes for CASSISGTKTTDTQYF. The J gene is TRBJ2-3, the V gene TRBV11-3; 7 bases match TRBD2. V shed 5 bases, J shed 2 bases, and the junction held 10 bases outside the gene matches. From germline, CDR1 is SGHNT and CDR2 YENEEA. The CDR3 loop spans 16 amino acids.

The chain carries TRBV9 and TRBJ2-7; D remains ambiguous. This CDR3 spans 14 amino acids. Trimming took off 0 bases at V and 0 bases at J, with 7 bases between the two ends. Germline V CDR1 and CDR2: SGDLS, YYNGEE. The CDR3 DNA follows: TGTGCCAGCAGCGTAGATCCGAGCTCCTACGAGCAGTACTTC. Translation: CASSVDPSSYEQYF.

J is TRBJ2-7 and V is TRBV5-4, with D possibly being TRBD1 (7 bases). The germline V and J ends were trimmed by 1 base and 7 bases, with 12 bases remaining between them. From germline, CDR1 is SGHNT and CDR2 YYREEE (reference sequence). The CDR3 consists of 13 residues. DNA for the CDR3: TGTGCCAGCAGCTTGTACAGGGGAGGAGAGCAGTACTTC. It codes for CASSLYRGGEQYF.

The chain recombines TRBV27 with TRBJ2-5; TRBD2 matches at 8 bases. Germline V gives CDR1 MNHEY, CDR2 SMNVEV (reference sequence). Losses at the gene ends were 6 bases for V and 2 bases for J; bases not matched to a gene: 11. The CDR3 is 16 residues long. The CDR3 coding sequence is TGTGCCAGCAGGGGAACTAGCGGAGGTCGGCAAGAGACCCAGTACTTC. Protein: CASRGTSGGRQETQYF.

The V gene is TRBV5-1, the J gene TRBJ2-1, with 12 positions matching TRBD2. Germline values: CDR1 SGHRS, CDR2 YFSETQ. V shed 4 bases, J shed 6 bases, and the junction held 8 bases outside the gene matches. This CDR3 comprises 16 residues. For the CDR3, the DNA is TGCGCCAGCAGCCCGGGGGGACTAGCGGGTATCAATGAGCAGTTCTTC. Translating it yields CASSPGGLAGINEQFF.

The chain has TRBV6-1 and TRBJ2-7; 8 nucleotides align to TRBD2. Germline loops: CDR1 MNHNS, CDR2 SASEGT. J lost 1 base, V lost 2 bases, and 7 bases had no gene match. This CDR3 is 16 amino acids long. The CDR3 here is CASSEYGGVPSYEQYF. CDR3 bases: TGTGCCAGCAGTGAATACGGGGGGGTGCCTTCCTACGAGCAGTACTTC.

CDR3 protein: CASGTGGNLRLPLHF. The DNA of the CDR3 is TGTGCCAGCGGTACAGGGGGCAATCTTCGCTTGCCCCTCCACTTT. The rearrangement joins TRBV5-4 to TRBJ1-6; 9 nucleotides agree with TRBD1. CDR1 and CDR2 from the germline V gene are SGHNT and YYREEE (reference sequence). The CDR3 has 15 amino acids. V lost 7 bases, J lost 13 bases, and 15 bases stayed unmatched.

The chain uses TRBV7-6 and TRBJ1-5; D is possibly TRBD1 (5 bases). The CDR3 is made up of 14 amino acids. Trimming stripped 5 bases from V and 10 bases from J, with 18 bases between. Germline V gene data show CDR1 as SGHVS and CDR2 as FNYEAQ. The CDR3 nucleotides are TGTGCCAGCAGCAGAGAGCGGGCCGGGGGACCCCAGCATTTT. It codes for CASSRERAGGPQHF.

The chain uses TRBV5-4 and TRBJ1-5, with TRBD1 matching 8 bases. Germline V lookup: CDR1 SGHNT, CDR2 YYREEE (reference sequence). This CDR3 contains 19 residues. The J segment lost 6 bases and the V segment lost 3 bases, leaving 20 bases of the junction unmatched. CDR3 region: CASSYHPPGGAFVSQPQHF. For the CDR3, the DNA is TGTGCCAGCAGCTACCACCCCCCAGGGGGCGCATTTGTGAGTCAGCCCCAGCATTTT.

This sequence joins TRBV6-6 and TRBJ2-1; no clear D. This CDR3 is 11 amino acids long. V lost 8 bases and J lost 6, with 8 bases in between. Germline values: CDR1 MNHNY, CDR2 SVGAGI (reference sequence). The CDR3 here is CASGRINEQFF. In DNA, the CDR3 is TGTGCCAGCGGACGGATCAATGAGCAGTTCTTC.

This clone was seen just once. The CDR3 is CASSLAVRVGYTF. CDR3 coding DNA: TGTGCCAGCAGTTTAGCCGTCAGGGTTGGCTACACCTTC. The chain has TRBV28 and TRBJ1-2; tentative D call: TRBD1 (5 bases). This CDR3 region has 13 residues. The ends were cut back, 2 bases at V and 7 bases at J, with 11 bases in the middle. Germline V CDR1 and CDR2: MDHEN, SYDVKM.

This chain connects TRBV11-3 to TRBJ2-7; no reliable D call. The germline gives CDR1 SGHNT, CDR2 YENEEA. Trimming removed 4 bases from V and 4 bases from J, with 17 bases in between. The CDR3 runs to 15 residues. The DNA for the CDR3 is TGTGCCAGCAGCTCACCCCTTACCCTGGGGTACGAGCAGTACTTC. This sequence encodes CASSSPLTLGYEQYF.